This T cell receptor (beta chain) stems from a study of T-cell reconstitution after alpha-beta-depleted transplantation in children (dated by TCRdb to about 2016). About the study as a whole: T-cell immune reconstitution after TCRalphabeta/CD19-depleted allogeneic hematopoietic cell transplantation in children was quantitatively tracked in the study by means of TCR repertoire profiling.

Receptors were amplified or captured by PCR. This sample was sequenced with an Illumina HiSeq 2500. To normalize quantification of the TCRbeta repertoire, the TCR libraries were built with molecular barcoding that relied on unique molecular identifiers. In-frame beta chains were kept once TCRdb had trimmed the public reads at Q25 with fastp and called clones with MiXCR. Each entry merges the rows of one CDR3 protein and shows their most common DNA and genes. In this sample the table shows some 75,000 distinct CDR3 sequences, approximately 7.3% of which occur a single time. Together, the top ten hold less than 3% of the sample. Concerning this clonotype: Its target antigen remains unknown. No base-level quality is on record; no much larger clone is a single base apart.

Sequenced here: PBMCs from the stem cell graft donor, sampled from the stem cell graft. The origin of this receptor is a human donor who donated a stem cell graft to a child with acute lymphoblastic leukemia.

The CDR3 reads CASSSAGAGSPLHF. The DNA sequence is given as TGTGCCAGCAGTTCCGCCGGGGCTGGTTCACCCCTCCACTTT. The chain is assembled from TRBV6-5 and TRBJ1-6; a tentative D call is TRBD1 (5 bases match). CDR1 and CDR2 are read off the germline V gene as MNHEY and SVGAGI. V loses 4 bases of germline sequence and J loses 9 bases, and the interval between the two ends is 13 bases. The CDR3, from cysteine to phenylalanine, totals 14 residues. Only the CDR3 portion is preserved as DNA: 42 bases, with reading frame beginning at the first base.